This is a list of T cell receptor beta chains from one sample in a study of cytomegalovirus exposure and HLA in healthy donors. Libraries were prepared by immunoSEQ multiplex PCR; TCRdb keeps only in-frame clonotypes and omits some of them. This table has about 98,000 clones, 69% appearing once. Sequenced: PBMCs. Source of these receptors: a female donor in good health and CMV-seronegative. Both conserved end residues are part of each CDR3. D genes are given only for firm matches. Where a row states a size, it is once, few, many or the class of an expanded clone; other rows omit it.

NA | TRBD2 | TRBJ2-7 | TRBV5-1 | CASSLGRGGGSDEQYF | TGCGCCAGCAGCTTGGGCAGGGGCGGGGGGTCCGACGAGCAGTACTTC
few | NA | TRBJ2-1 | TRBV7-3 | CASSLTSGEGRHNEQFF | TGTGCCAGCAGCTTAACCTCAGGGGAGGGGCGTCACAATGAGCAGTTCTTC
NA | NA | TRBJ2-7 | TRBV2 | CASSSQGEQYF | TGTGCCAGCAGCTCACAGGGCGAGCAGTACTTC
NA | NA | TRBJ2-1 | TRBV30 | CAWKRQGGDEQFF | TGTGCCTGGAAACGACAGGGCGGGGATGAGCAGTTCTTC
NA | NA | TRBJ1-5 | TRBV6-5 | CASRTGTSNQPQHF | TGTGCCAGCCGAACAGGGACTAGCAATCAGCCCCAGCATTTT
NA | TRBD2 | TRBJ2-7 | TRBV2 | CASSGTTGGPGLEQYF | TGTGCCAGCAGTGGAACAACGGGAGGTCCAGGGCTCGAGCAGTACTTC
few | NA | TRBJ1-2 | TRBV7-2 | CASSLDQGQDYGYTF | TGTGCCAGCAGCTTAGACCAGGGCCAGGACTATGGCTACACCTTC
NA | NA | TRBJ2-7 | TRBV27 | CASSSGSYEQYF | TGTGCCAGCAGTTCCGGCTCCTACGAGCAGTACTTC
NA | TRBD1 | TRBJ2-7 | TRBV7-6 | CASSQTGDLYEQYF | TGTGCCAGCAGCCAGACAGGGGACCTCTACGAGCAGTACTTC
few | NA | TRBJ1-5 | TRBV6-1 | CASSEGQVSNQPQHF | TGTGCCAGCAGTGAAGGACAGGTTTCCAATCAGCCCCAGCATTTT
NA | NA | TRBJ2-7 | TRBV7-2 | CASSERGGSNYEQYF | TGTGCCAGCAGCGAACGCGGTGGATCGAACTACGAGCAGTACTTC
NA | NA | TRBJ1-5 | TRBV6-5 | CASSSDRRGQPQHF | TGTGCCAGCAGCTCAGACCGAAGAGGTCAGCCCCAGCATTTT
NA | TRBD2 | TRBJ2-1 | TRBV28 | CASSLWRLAGDNEQFF | TGTGCCAGCAGTTTATGGCGACTAGCGGGTGACAATGAGCAGTTCTTC
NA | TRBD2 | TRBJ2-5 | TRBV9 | CASSVALAGQETQYF | TGTGCCAGCAGCGTAGCTTTAGCGGGGCAAGAGACCCAGTACTTC
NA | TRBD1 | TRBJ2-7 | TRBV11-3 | CASRPEGTGLHEQYF | TGTGCCAGCAGACCGGAGGGGACAGGGTTACACGAGCAGTACTTC
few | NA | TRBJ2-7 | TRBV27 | CASTSADSYEQYF | TGTGCCAGCACTTCGGCGGACTCCTACGAGCAGTACTTC
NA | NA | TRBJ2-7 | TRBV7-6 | CASSSHRGNEQYF | TGTGCCAGCAGTTCACATAGGGGCAACGAGCAGTACTTC
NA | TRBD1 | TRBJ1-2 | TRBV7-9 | CSSSLGNEGAFDYGYTF | TGTTCCAGCAGCTTAGGGAACGAGGGGGCGTTTGACTATGGCTACACCTTC
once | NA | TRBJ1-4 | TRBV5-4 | CASSPGKAESNEKLFF | TGTGCCAGCAGCCCCGGGAAGGCTGAGTCTAATGAAAAACTGTTTTTT